This TCR beta chain was sequenced for a study of cytomegalovirus exposure and HLA in healthy donors. The wider study: Genotyping of 300 to 450 donors showed that 70% to 90% belonged to the Caucasian-associated ancestry cluster.

CDR1 and CDR2 from the germline V gene are SNHLY and FYNNEI. The CDR3 has 15 amino acids. V dropped 3 bases and J dropped 9 bases, with 18 bases sitting between them. PCR employed 60 Vbeta and 13 Jbeta primers. TCRdb's copy holds only in-frame clones and misses some; the assay was immunoSEQ multiplex PCR. The sample includes approximately 170,000 clones, about 80% of them seen just once. This clone is a singleton in its sample. What it recognizes is unknown. Regarding the study as a whole: The dataset shows that most TCR sequences were rare, while some public TCRs occurred in many donors. Most subjects had HLA-A and HLA-B alleles reportedly predicted accurately by TCR beta sequences.

This chain joins TRBV2 and TRBJ1-3; a possible D gene is TRBD1 (5 bases). This TCR was recovered from a man between 18 and 29 years old in good health and CMV-seropositive. The specimen was PBMCs. The CDR3 here is CASSDPGSPQSTIYF. The DNA of the CDR3 is TGTGCCAGCAGTGATCCAGGGTCACCCCAGAGCACCATATATTTT.